This record looks at one TCR beta chain sequence and its context. The naive CD8 fraction comprised CD45RO-negative cells positively selected for CCR7 and excluded terminally differentiated effector memory CD45RA+ cells. Profiling relied on immunoSEQ multiplex PCR, and the TCRdb table lists in-frame clones only, not all of them. The table has roughly 2 million clones, over 85% seen once; the top ten hold 1% to 1.3%. The data stem from a study of shared clonotypes between healthy human individuals. This CDR3 contains 16 residues. V lost 4 bases and J lost 4; bases outside the gene matches: 11. Germline values: CDR1 MNHNY, CDR2 SVGAGI (reference sequence).

The sequenced material came from naive CD8+ T cells sorted from blood. This receptor was obtained from a man aged 18 to 29 in good health. The V gene is TRBV6-6, the J gene TRBJ2-7; 9 bases fit TRBD1. The CDR3 sequence: CASSWGQGLTIYEQYF. The CDR3 DNA follows: TGTGCCAGCAGTTGGGGACAGGGCCTAACAATTTACGAGCAGTACTTC.